The clone carrying this T cell receptor beta chain has only a few counts. A TCRbeta library incorporating unique molecular identifiers was prepared. TCRdb reprocessed the PCR reads with MiXCR, giving one entry per CDR3 protein. The repertoire holds about 72,000 distinct CDR3 sequences, with 6% to 8.5% as singletons. The data derive from a study of T-cell reconstitution after alpha-beta-depleted transplantation in children. V trimming: 5 bases; J trimming: 0 bases; junction bases outside the gene matches: 9. The CDR3 contains 17 residues. Germline lookup yields CDR1 SEHNR and CDR2 FQNEAQ (reference sequence).

This chain links TRBV7-9 with TRBJ2-1; the match to TRBD2 covers 8 bases. The sequencing here drew on PBMCs from the stem cell graft donor, taken from the stem cell graft. The receptor was derived from a human donor who donated a stem cell graft to a child with acute lymphoblastic leukemia. The CDR3 DNA follows: TGTGCCAGCAGCCCCTTGACTAGCGAGAGCTCCTACAATGAGCAGTTCTTC. This encodes CASSPLTSESSYNEQFF.